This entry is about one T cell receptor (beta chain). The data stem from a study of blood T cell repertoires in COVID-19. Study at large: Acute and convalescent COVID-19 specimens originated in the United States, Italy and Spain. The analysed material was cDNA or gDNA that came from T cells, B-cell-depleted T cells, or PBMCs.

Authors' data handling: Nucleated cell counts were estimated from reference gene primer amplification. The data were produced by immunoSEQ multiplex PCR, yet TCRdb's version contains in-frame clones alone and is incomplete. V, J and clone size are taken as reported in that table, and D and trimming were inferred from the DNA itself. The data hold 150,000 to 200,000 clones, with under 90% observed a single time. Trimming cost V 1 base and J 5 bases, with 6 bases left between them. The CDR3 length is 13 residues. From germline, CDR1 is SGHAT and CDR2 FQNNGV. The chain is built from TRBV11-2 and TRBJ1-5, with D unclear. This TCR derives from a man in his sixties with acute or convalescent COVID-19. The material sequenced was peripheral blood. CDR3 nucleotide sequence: TGTGCCAGCAGCTTAGGGCTCGATCAGCCCCAGCATTTT. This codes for CASSLGLDQPQHF.